These 5 T cell receptor beta chains share one sample of origin, sequenced in a study of cytomegalovirus exposure and HLA in healthy donors. Both 60 Vbeta primers and 13 Jbeta primers went into the PCR. The method was immunoSEQ multiplex PCR; TCRdb's version includes in-frame clones alone and lacks a portion of them. Found here are around 130,000 clones, over 75% of them singletons; the top ten hold approximately 6.3%. Sample: PBMCs. The receptor source for this set is a man in his late teens or twenties in good health and CMV-seropositive.

This clone turned up a few times. The V gene is TRBV30, the J gene TRBJ1-1; D gene ambiguous. The germline V gene has CDR1 GTSNPN and CDR2 SVGIG (reference sequence). This CDR3 is 11 amino acids long. Deletions cut 4 bases from V and 11 bases from J, with 14 bases between. The CDR3 region is CAWTRGIQAFF. The CDR3 coding sequence is TGTGCCTGGACCCGAGGAATTCAGGCTTTCTTT.

The rearrangement links TRBV6-1 to TRBJ2-5; 7 bases match TRBD1. The CDR3 spans 11 residues. The V and J ends lost 9 bases and 5 bases, in that order; junction bases with no gene match: 3. In germline, CDR1 is MNHNS, CDR2 SASEGT. CDR3 region: CASDRDETQYF. CDR3 DNA sequence: TGTGCCAGTGACAGGGATGAGACCCAGTACTTC.

V is TRBV11-2 and J is TRBJ2-5; TRBD1 aligns across 7 bases. The CDR3 runs 14 residues. The ends lost 1 base at V and 4 bases at J; junction bases unmatched: 3. Per germline, CDR1 SGHAT and CDR2 FQNNGV. The CDR3 nucleotides are TGTGCCAGCAGCTTAGGAGGGGGCACAGAGACCCAGTACTTC. Encoded protein: CASSLGGGTETQYF.

The V and J genes are TRBV6-4 and TRBJ2-3, with TRBD2 identical over 7 bases. CDR3 length equals 15 residues. Germline values: CDR1 MRHNA, CDR2 SNTAGT. After removal of 3 bases from V and 6 bases from J, the junction contained 9 bases not matched to a gene. Here the CDR3 DNA reads TGTGCCAGCAGTGAGTCTAGCGGAGCGAGGGATACGCAGTATTTT. Translation gives CASSESSGARDTQYF.

This chain connects TRBV27 to TRBJ1-2; possible D gene TRBD1, 6 bases. Germline values: CDR1 MNHEY, CDR2 SMNVEV (reference sequence). This CDR3 is 14 amino acids long. Trimming shortened V by 6 bases and J by 10 bases, and 21 bases separated the two germline ends. CDR3 sequence: CASSLTGLSAFYTF. For the CDR3, the DNA is TGTGCCAGCAGCCTCACAGGGCTTAGCGCGTTCTACACCTTC.